These 25 T cell receptor beta chains were all obtained from the same sample, sequenced in a study of blood T cell repertoires in COVID-19. Libraries were prepared by immunoSEQ multiplex PCR; TCRdb keeps only in-frame clonotypes and omits some of them. This sample has around 220,000 clones, with around 88% found just once. Material: peripheral blood. Receptors originate from a man aged 18-30 years with active or convalescent COVID-19.

This chain joins TRBV4-3 and TRBJ1-5, with D perhaps TRBD1 (5 bases). From germline, CDR1 is LGHNA and CDR2 YSLEER. This CDR3 spans 18 amino acids. V was shortened by 3 bases and J by 0 bases, with 18 bases between the two germline ends. The CDR3 sequence is CASSQGLEDYNSNQPQHF. CDR3 nucleotides: TGCGCCAGCAGCCAGGGACTAGAAGATTATAATAGCAATCAGCCCCAGCATTTT.

The chain employs TRBV28 and TRBJ1-4; 8 nucleotides line up with TRBD1. The CDR3 is 18 amino acids. V dropped 5 bases and J dropped 4; count of bases not matched to a gene: 15. The V gene's germline CDR1 is MDHEN and CDR2 SYDVKM. The DNA of the CDR3 is TGTGCCAGCAGTGGAGCAGGGGGCGCGCAACATCTTAATGAAAAACTGTTTTTT. It encodes CASSGAGGAQHLNEKLFF.

The rearrangement links TRBV27 to TRBJ1-1, with TRBD1 matching 9 bases. CDR1 and CDR2 from the germline V gene are MNHEY and SMNVEV (reference sequence). This CDR3 comprises 16 residues. The ends lost 4 bases at V and 4 bases at J; junction bases unmatched: 10. As DNA, the CDR3 is TGTGCCAGCAGTTCGATCCTGACAGGGGGAAGCACTGAAGCTTTCTTT. Its translation: CASSSILTGGSTEAFF.

CDR3 coding DNA: TGTGCCAGCAGCGTAACACCCCTCCACTTT. Translating it yields CASSVTPLHF. The chain recombines TRBV2 with TRBJ1-6; D gene unclear. V lost 6 bases to trimming and J lost 11 bases, with 5 bases between them. The CDR3 length is 10 residues. Germline V lookup: CDR1 SNHLY, CDR2 FYNNEI.

The J gene is TRBJ1-2, the V gene TRBV19, with 7 bases aligning to TRBD1. This CDR3 is 13 amino acids long. V trimming: 5 bases; J trimming: 4 bases; junction bases outside the gene matches: 4. CDR1 LNHDA and CDR2 SQIVND come from the germline V gene (reference sequence). CDR3 residues: CASSPDRAYGYTF. In nucleotides, the CDR3 is TGTGCCAGTAGTCCAGACAGGGCCTATGGCTACACCTTC.

The chain uses TRBV6-2 or TRBV6-3 and TRBJ2-5; the match to TRBD2 covers 8 bases. This CDR3 comprises 14 residues. Germline-derived CDR1 and CDR2 are MNHEY and SVGEGT. The V and J ends lost 4 bases and 6 bases, in that order; junction bases with no gene match: 7. CDR3: CASSSQAGVQTQYF. Here the CDR3 DNA reads TGTGCCAGCAGTTCACAAGCGGGAGTTCAGACCCAGTACTTC.

The chain links TRBV27 to TRBJ1-1; 7 bases are a match to TRBD1. The CDR3 is 15 residues long. Germline V gene lookup returns CDR1 MNHEY and CDR2 SMNVEV (reference sequence). Trimming cost V 1 base and J 4 bases; bases outside gene matches: 6. Here the CDR3 reads CASSLYRGVGTEAFF. CDR3 nucleotides: TGTGCCAGCAGTTTATACAGGGGCGTGGGCACTGAAGCTTTCTTT.

The chain couples TRBV30 to TRBJ1-3; possible D gene TRBD1, 5 bases. V was pared by 3 bases and J by 0 bases, with 12 bases between. The germline V gene encodes CDR1 GTSNPN and CDR2 SVGIG (reference sequence). The CDR3 has 15 amino acids. CDR3 DNA: TGTGCCTGGAGGCCCGGGGGTATCTCTGGAAACACCATATATTTT. It specifies CAWRPGGISGNTIYF.

A word on this clone: The identical CDR3 is also encoded by other nucleotide sequences in the sample. J is TRBJ2-7 and V is TRBV29-1; tentatively, D is TRBD1 (5 bases). CDR1 is SQVTM and CDR2 is ANQGSEA in the germline V gene. This CDR3 contains 10 residues. V dropped 5 bases and J dropped 7 bases, with 9 bases sitting between them. The CDR3 bases are TGCAGCGTTACAGGCCGGGAGCAGTACTTC. It specifies CSVTGREQYF.

The chain couples TRBV4-2 to TRBJ2-2, with unresolved D. Trimming cost V 0 bases and J 5 bases, with 7 bases left between them. This CDR3 comprises 14 residues. Germline lookup yields CDR1 LGHNA and CDR2 YNFKEQ. The CDR3 DNA follows: TGTGCCAGCAGCCAAGATGCAACTACCGGGGAGCTGTTTTTT. It specifies CASSQDATTGELFF.

This chain links TRBV5-1 with TRBJ1-1, with D possibly matching TRBD1 (6 bases). Trimming stripped 4 bases from V and 3 bases from J, with 16 bases between. The CDR3 length is 15 residues. The germline CDR1 and CDR2 sequences are SGHRS and YFSETQ. CDR3: CASSGNAGGDTEAFF. CDR3 DNA sequence: TGCGCCAGCAGCGGGAACGCGGGGGGCGACACTGAAGCTTTCTTT.

The rearrangement joins TRBV3-1 (or the pseudogene TRBV3-2) to TRBJ1-1, with D uncertain. Deletions cut 4 bases from V and 2 bases from J, with 8 bases between. This CDR3 is built from 13 residues. In germline, CDR1 is LGHDT, CDR2 YNNKEL (reference sequence). CDR3 in amino acids: CASSPGPNTEAFF. Here the CDR3 DNA reads TGTGCCAGCAGCCCTGGGCCAAACACTGAAGCTTTCTTT.

This chain joins TRBV24-1 and TRBJ1-1; D possibly corresponds to TRBD1 (6 bases). The CDR3 totals 13 residues. Germline CDR1 reads KGHDR; CDR2 reads SFDVKD. Trimming left V 5 bases short and J 1 base short, with 7 bases between. The CDR3 DNA reads as TGTGCCACCAGTGCGGACAGGAACACTGAAGCTTTCTTT. Translating gives CATSADRNTEAFF.

The chain is built from TRBV10-2 and TRBJ2-7; D may be TRBD1 (5 bases). CDR1 and CDR2 from the germline V gene are WSHSY and SAAADI. V was trimmed by 3 bases and J by 5 bases, leaving 17 bases between them. The CDR3 extends over 15 amino acids. CDR3 coding DNA: TGCGCCAGCAGTGACGAGCCAGGGTTCCGAAACGAGCAGTACTTC. This sequence encodes CASSDEPGFRNEQYF.

J is TRBJ2-2 and V is TRBV4-3; 7 bases match TRBD2. The CDR3 length is 17 residues. Germline V lookup: CDR1 LGHNA, CDR2 YSLEER. With V trimmed by 0 bases and J by 1 base, 5 bases remained unmatched. In DNA, the CDR3 is TGCGCCAGCAGCCAAGACTCGGGGGGACTGAACACCGGGGAGCTGTTTTTT. Translation: CASSQDSGGLNTGELFF.

This chain joins TRBV6-5 and TRBJ2-7; 8 positions match TRBD1. The ends lost 6 bases at V and 3 bases at J; junction bases unmatched: 7. CDR1 and CDR2 from the germline V gene are MNHEY and SVGAGI. The CDR3 has 14 residues. The CDR3 loop reads CASSLFTGGYEQYF. The CDR3 DNA is TGTGCCAGCAGCCTATTCACAGGGGGCTACGAGCAGTACTTC.

This clone was detected once. The chain uses TRBV5-6 and TRBJ2-7; D remains unclear. The germline V and J ends were trimmed by 3 bases and 2 bases, with 18 bases remaining between them. Germline V lookup: CDR1 SGHDT, CDR2 YYEEEE. The CDR3 is 16 amino acids. The CDR3 loop is CASSSPTRGWAYEQYF. The CDR3 bases are TGTGCCAGCAGCTCCCCCACGAGAGGCTGGGCCTACGAGCAGTACTTC. Full variable domain (remainder filled in from reference TRBV5-6 and TRBJ2-7): DAGVTQSPTHLIKTRGQQVTLRCSPKSGHDTVSWYQQALGQGPQFIFQYYEEEERQRGNFPDRFSGHQFPNYSSELNVNALLLGDSALYLCASSSPTRGWAYEQYFGPGTRLTVT.

The V and J genes are TRBV12-3 or TRBV12-4 and TRBJ1-1; D unresolved. The V gene lost 3 bases and the J gene lost 4 bases, with 6 bases spanning the gap. The CDR3 spans 12 residues. CDR3 sequence: CASSFGTTEAFF. The CDR3 DNA sequence: TGTGCCAGCAGTTTTGGCACCACTGAAGCTTTCTTT.

This clone is a singleton in its sample. The same CDR3 is also encoded by other DNA sequences in this sample. This chain joins TRBV19 and TRBJ2-1, with 7 bases identical to TRBD1. Per the germline V gene, CDR1 is LNHDA and CDR2 is SQIVND (reference sequence). This CDR3 has 15 amino acids. The V segment lost 6 bases and the J segment 0 bases; nucleotides outside the gene matches: 5. The CDR3 region has the DNA TGTGCCAGTAGCTTGGACAGGAGCTCCTACAATGAGCAGTTCTTC. Protein: CASSLDRSSYNEQFF.

The V gene is TRBV6-2 or TRBV6-3, the J gene TRBJ2-7; perhaps TRBD1 as D (6 bases). V shed 4 bases and J shed 4 bases, with 17 bases lying between them. The CDR3 sequence is 15 residues long. Germline CDR1 is MNHEY and CDR2 is SVGEGT. The DNA of the CDR3 is TGTGCCAGCAGTTCTGCCCCCGGGACAATTTACGAGCAGTACTTC. Its translation: CASSSAPGTIYEQYF.

This chain links TRBV2 with TRBJ2-7; 7 bases map to TRBD2. V dropped 3 bases and J dropped 2; count of bases not matched to a gene: 10. Germline V lookup: CDR1 SNHLY, CDR2 FYNNEI. CDR3 length: 16 amino acids. The CDR3 nucleotides are TGTGCCAGCAGTGAGTTGTCTAGCGGTCGGGCCTACGAGCAGTACTTC. Translated: CASSELSSGRAYEQYF.

This chain joins TRBV7-2 and TRBJ2-4, with TRBD1 as a possible D gene (6 bases). Per germline, CDR1 SGHTA and CDR2 FQGNSA. V dropped 7 bases and J dropped 0 bases, with 25 bases sitting between them. This CDR3 contains 19 residues. CDR3 sequence: CASTPPRDTQPLAKNIQYF. The CDR3 DNA follows: TGTGCCAGCACCCCCCCTCGGGACACACAACCCCTAGCCAAAAACATTCAGTACTTC.

The V and J genes are TRBV3-1 (or the pseudogene TRBV3-2) and TRBJ2-6, with 8 bases matching TRBD1. V shed 4 bases and J 0 bases; nucleotides not matched to a gene: 11. The CDR3 has 19 amino acids. Germline CDR1 reads LGHDT; CDR2 reads YNNKEL (reference sequence). DNA of the CDR3: TGTGCCAGCAGCCTTTTCGGGACAGGACAAAGCTCTGGGGCCAACGTCCTGACTTTC. It is translated as CASSLFGTGQSSGANVLTF.

This clone appeared once. This chain joins TRBV6-2 or TRBV6-3 and TRBJ2-7; D is possibly TRBD1 (5 bases). Germline CDR1 is MNHEY and CDR2 is SVGEGT. V was cut by 2 bases and J by 4 bases, with 12 bases left in between. There are 14 residues in the CDR3. CDR3 coding DNA: TGTGCCAGCAGTTACACAGGAATACTATACGAGCAGTACTTC. Its protein is CASSYTGILYEQYF.

This rearrangement joins TRBV19 to TRBJ1-1; TRBD1 agrees at 10 bases. V shed 2 bases, J shed 4 bases, and the junction held 7 bases outside the gene matches. The CDR3 extends over 16 amino acids. Germline V CDR1 and CDR2: LNHDA, SQIVND (reference sequence). CDR3 in amino acids: CASSILVGDRGTEAFF. The CDR3 DNA sequence: TGTGCCAGTAGTATATTGGTAGGGGACAGGGGCACTGAAGCTTTCTTT.